This T cell receptor beta chain appears in the sequencing data of a study of shared clonotypes between healthy human individuals. Findings and caveats of the study: The diversity represented, both genetic and in exposure history, was limited by few donors. Among donors, the sharing of clonotypes was expected to be influenced by sequencing depth.

In regard to this clone: Its antigen is as yet unknown.

Here immunoSEQ multiplex PCR was the method, and the copy in TCRdb shows in-frame clones only, minus some. Seen here are 980,000 or so clones, 76% observed once, and the top ten hold around 1.5%. Among the donors, all were Caucasian adults who lived in Nashville, Tennessee. This CDR3 spans 18 amino acids. In germline, CDR1 is SEHNR, CDR2 FQNEAQ (reference sequence). The junction had 12 bases not matched to a gene; V was cut back by 3 bases and J by 3 bases. The receptor was isolated from a man younger than 35 in good health. The genes are TRBV7-9 and TRBJ2-7; 12 bases agree with TRBD2. Sequenced input: memory CD4+ T cells sorted from blood. As to subset: CD45RA-negative fraction. The CDR3 here is CASSFGGLAGGPSYEQYF. The CDR3 bases are TGTGCCAGCAGCTTCGGTGGTCTAGCGGGAGGGCCTAGCTACGAGCAGTACTTC. Using reference TRBV7-9 and TRBJ2-7 for the parts outside the CDR3, the full variable domain is DTGVSQNPRHKITKRGQNVTFRCDPISEHNRLYWYRQTLGQGPEFLTYFQNEAQLEKSRLLSDRFSAERPKGSFSTLEIQRTEQGDSAMYLCASSFGGLAGGPSYEQYFGPGTRLTVT.